This TCR beta chain was recorded in a study of blood T cells in healthy people across ages. V gave up 3 bases and J gave up 2 bases, with 14 bases separating them. Germline V CDR1 and CDR2: DFQATT, SNEGSKA (reference sequence). The CDR3 runs 15 residues. Together with a sample-barcoded 5' primer, a J-beta primer mix was included in a second PCR lasting about 6 to 12 cycles. TCRdb reanalysed the 5' RACE reads using MiXCR and keeps one entry per CDR3 protein. Seen here are around 780,000 distinct CDR3 sequences, roughly 25% observed once, and the top ten hold around 3%. This sample was shared with a second study, whose subject was T cells of mothers and their children. That work states: Maternal samples each gave over 8.5 million TCR beta CDR3 reads, and child samples several million each.

This sequence originates from a boy between 10 and 17 years old in good health. The rearrangement joins TRBV20-1 to TRBJ2-1; tentatively, D is TRBD1 (7 bases). The sample was blood. CDR3 amino acids: CSARGGRGTYNEQFF. The CDR3, as DNA: TGCAGTGCTAGGGGGGGCAGGGGGACCTACAATGAGCAGTTCTTC.